A selection of T cell receptor beta chains follows, all from one sample in a study of cytotoxic CD8 clonotypes in ibrutinib-treated CLL. The repertoire was sequenced with immunoSEQ multiplex PCR; TCRdb's copy has only in-frame clones and lacks some. This sample has roughly 300,000 clones, with more than 70% found just once. Specimen: PBMCs, collected at disease progression, from a patient treated with ibrutinib. Every receptor here comes from a human donor with chronic lymphocytic leukemia. Both conserved end residues are part of each CDR3. The D gene is left open where the match is weak. Size is stated for part of the rows, as once, few or many counts, or as a class when the clone is expanded.

J gene	D gene	clone size	V gene	CDR3 DNA	CDR3 protein
TRBJ2-5	-	-	TRBV13	TGTGCCAGCAGCTACTACAGTAGTCAAGAGACCCAGTACTTC	CASSYYSSQETQYF
TRBJ2-1	TRBD2	-	TRBV11-2	TGTGCCAGCAGCCCACAGCTAGCGGGGGGGCCTGAGCAGTTCTTC	CASSPQLAGGPEQFF
TRBJ2-3	-	-	TRBV20-1	TGCAGTGCTAGCTTCAAGGATACGCAGTATTTT	CSASFKDTQYF
TRBJ1-5	-	-	TRBV7-2	TGTGCCAGCAGCCCCCGGCACAGGTTTCATCAGCCCCAGCATTTT	CASSPRHRFHQPQHF
TRBJ2-1	-	-	TRBV27	TGTGCCAGCAGTTCCCTAGGATCCTACAATGAGCAGTTCTTC	CASSSLGSYNEQFF
TRBJ1-2	-	once	TRBV29-1	TGCAGCGTTGAGTTTATGGGTCGGCCCGGCTACACCTTC	CSVEFMGRPGYTF
TRBJ2-6	TRBD1	few	TRBV10-3	TGTGCCATCAGCCAACAGGGGGCTGGGGCCAACGTCCTGACTTTC	CAISQQGAGANVLTF
TRBJ2-6	-	-	TRBV7-9	TGTGCCAGCAGCTTAGACCTATCTGGGGCCAACGTCCTGACTTTC	CASSLDLSGANVLTF
TRBJ2-3	-	few	TRBV9	TGTGCCAGCAGCGTAGTAGGGCATAATACGCAGTATTTT	CASSVVGHNTQYF
TRBJ2-1	-	-	TRBV5-4	TGTGCCAGCAGCTTACAATCTAGTTTCAATGAGCAGTTCTTC	CASSLQSSFNEQFF
TRBJ2-7	-	few	TRBV11-1	TGTGCCAGCAGCCCCCCCGGGAGATACGAGCAGTACTTC	CASSPPGRYEQYF
TRBJ2-7	TRBD2	-	TRBV19	TGTGCCAGTAGTATAGGGGTAAGCGGGAGGGCCCACGAGCAGTACTTC	CASSIGVSGRAHEQYF
TRBJ2-2	TRBD2	-	TRBV29-1	TGCAGCGTCGGCGGGACTAGGGAATCGCTCGGGGAGCTGTTTTTT	CSVGGTRESLGELFF
TRBJ2-7	-	few	TRBV11-2	TGTGCCAGCAGCACCAACCGGGGAACCTACGAGCAGTACTTC	CASSTNRGTYEQYF
TRBJ2-7	-	-	TRBV4-2	TGTGCCAGCAGCCCGGACACAGTCGAGCAGTACTTC	CASSPDTVEQYF
TRBJ1-2	-	-	TRBV5-6	TGTGCCAGCAGCCAGGGACCCCATGGCTACACCTTC	CASSQGPHGYTF
TRBJ2-5	-	-	TRBV10-3	TGTGCCACCAACCCGTGGGACCACCAAGAGACCCAGTACTTC	CATNPWDHQETQYF
TRBJ1-1	-	-	TRBV18	TGTGCCAGCTCACCATTCCAGGACACTGAAGCTTTCTTT	CASSPFQDTEAFF
TRBJ1-1	-	-	TRBV7-8	TGTGCCAGCAGCCAGGTGAGGACTGAAGCTTTCTTT	CASSQVRTEAFF
TRBJ2-7	-	-	TRBV27	TGTGCCAGCAGTTCGCGACAAAGGGGTTACTACGAGCAGTACTTC	CASSSRQRGYYEQYF
TRBJ2-7	-	-	TRBV10-2	TGCGCCACCCTAGGGAGTTACGAGCAGTACTTC	CATLGSYEQYF
TRBJ2-7	TRBD1	-	TRBV29-1	TGCAGCGGGGGGACAGGGGGCTACGAGCAGTACTTC	CSGGTGGYEQYF
TRBJ1-2	TRBD1	-	TRBV19	TGTGCCAGTAGCCCAGCGGGGACAGGGTCGGGCTATGGCTACACCTTC	CASSPAGTGSGYGYTF
TRBJ2-7	-	few	TRBV29-1	TGCAGCGTTGTAGGGGGGACCTACGAGCAGTACTTC	CSVVGGTYEQYF
TRBJ1-2	-	-	TRBV7-9	TGTGCCAGCAGCTTAGAGGCAGGGCAGGGCTACACCTTC	CASSLEAGQGYTF
TRBJ1-1	-	-	TRBV4-2	TGTGCCAGCAGCCAAGGCAGGAGCACTGAAGCTTTCTTT	CASSQGRSTEAFF
TRBJ2-7	-	once	TRBV2	TGTGCCAGCAGTGTCAGGGCCGGGTTCTCCTACGAGCAGTACTTC	CASSVRAGFSYEQYF
TRBJ2-2	-	-	TRBV11-2	TGTGCCAGCAGCTTTGAGGACTACCCCTACCCCGGGGAGCTGTTTTTT	CASSFEDYPYPGELFF
TRBJ2-7	-	-	TRBV12-5	TGTGCTAGTGGTTTGGGGGGCGGCTACGAGCAGTACTTC	CASGLGGGYEQYF
TRBJ2-7	-	-	TRBV20-1	TGCAGTGCTAGAGATTCCTACGAGCAGTACTTC	CSARDSYEQYF
TRBJ2-7	-	-	TRBV6-5	TGTGCCAGCAGTAGGGGCCCCACGGTCCACGAGCAGTACTTC	CASSRGPTVHEQYF
TRBJ2-7	TRBD1	few	TRBV6-7	TGTGCCAGCAGTCCTTCCGGGACAGGGGTGGACGAGCAGTACTTC	CASSPSGTGVDEQYF
TRBJ1-5	-	-	TRBV15	TGTGCCACCAGCAGGGGGGTAGGGCCCCAGCATTTT	CATSRGVGPQHF
TRBJ2-7	TRBD1	-	TRBV5-6	TGTGCCAGCAGAACCGGGACAGGGTCCTACGAGCAGTACTTC	CASRTGTGSYEQYF
TRBJ1-1	-	once	TRBV29-1	TGCAGCGTTAACCGGGACCGGCTTGAAGCTTTCTTT	CSVNRDRLEAFF
TRBJ2-5	-	-	TRBV5-6	TGTGCCAGCAGTCCTCGGGACAAAGAAGAGACCCAGTACTTC	CASSPRDKEETQYF
TRBJ1-1	TRBD1	few	TRBV4-1	TGCGCCAGCAGCCAAGATCCCGGGACAGGGAACACTGAAGCTTTCTTT	CASSQDPGTGNTEAFF
TRBJ2-5	TRBD2	-	TRBV2	TGTGCCAGCACGGTCCTAGCGGGTTTCCAAGAGACCCAGTACTTC	CASTVLAGFQETQYF
TRBJ2-7	-	-	TRBV5-1	TGCGCCAGCAATCACGGCAGGACTCTTGGCGAGCAGTACTTC	CASNHGRTLGEQYF
TRBJ2-1	TRBD1	-	TRBV6-4	TGTGCCAGCAGTTGGGACAGGGACAATGAGCAGTTCTTC	CASSWDRDNEQFF
TRBJ2-5	TRBD2	-	TRBV5-1	TGCGCCAGCAGCCGAGAAGCGGGGGGAGGAGGCCAGTACTTC	CASSREAGGGGQYF
TRBJ1-4	-	-	TRBV5-1	TGCGCCAGCAGCTTGCGGTCTAGCGCCCTGGGTGAAAAACTGTTTTTT	CASSLRSSALGEKLFF
TRBJ2-1	TRBD1	-	TRBV18	TGTGCCAGCTCACCTACGCCAGGGACAGGCCCCTACAATGAGCAGTTCTTC	CASSPTPGTGPYNEQFF
TRBJ1-2	-	-	TRBV7-9	TGTGCCAGCAGCTCCATGGGTGCGGGGGCTAACTATGTCTACACCTTC	CASSSMGAGANYVYTF
TRBJ2-1	TRBD1	-	TRBV4-3	TGCGCCAGCAGCCGGGGACAGGGGGCACTGGAGCAGTTCTTC	CASSRGQGALEQFF
TRBJ1-1	-	-	TRBV18	TGTGCCAGCTCACCAGGGACACAGAACACTGAAGCTTTCTTT	CASSPGTQNTEAFF
TRBJ2-2	-	-	TRBV10-3	TGTGCCATCAGTGGGGTCGCGAACACCGGGGAGCTGTTTTTT	CAISGVANTGELFF
TRBJ1-2	-	-	TRBV9	TGTGCCAGCAGCGGCACAGGGTTTGTTCCAGGCTACACCTTC	CASSGTGFVPGYTF